This passage covers 28 T cell receptor beta chains from one sample sequenced in a study of monozygotic twins with inflammatory bowel disease. TCRdb re-called the 5' RACE reads and shows each CDR3 protein once, DNA omitted. There are 400,000 or so distinct CDR3 sequences in the sample, with roughly 2.2% held by the top ten. The source material was blood. These receptors came from a human donor with ulcerative colitis or Crohn's disease, or a healthy co-twin of an affected twin (not recorded which).

J is TRBJ2-1 and V is TRBV19; TCRdb picks TRBD1, but there is no DNA to check that call. CDR3 size: 13 residues. CDR1 is LNHDA and CDR2 is SQIVND in the germline V gene (reference sequence). The CDR3 loop reads CASSIAPGPEQFF.

The chain links TRBV28 to TRBJ2-3; TCRdb picks TRBD2, but there is no DNA to check that call. Germline V gene sequence: CDR1 MDHEN, CDR2 SYDVKM. CDR3 length: 16 residues. The CDR3 sequence is CASSLTTSGHTDTQYF.

V gene TRBV18 combines with J gene TRBJ1-2. The CDR3 extends over 15 amino acids. The germline V gene encodes CDR1 KGHSH and CDR2 LQKENI. The CDR3 region is CASSPASGRDYGYTF.

Here the CDR3 reads CASSLGAQGVLNEQFF. This chain links TRBV7-2 with TRBJ2-1; TCRdb returns TRBD1, unconfirmable since there is no DNA. Germline values: CDR1 SGHTA, CDR2 FQGNSA. The CDR3 consists of 16 residues.

J is TRBJ1-5 and V is TRBV6-1. Per the germline V gene, CDR1 is MNHNS and CDR2 is SASEGT. CDR3 length: 14 amino acids. The CDR3 sequence is CASSEAVGNQPQHF.

This chain joins TRBV28 and TRBJ2-7; lacking DNA, the TRBD2 call made by TCRdb goes unchecked. The V gene's germline CDR1 is MDHEN and CDR2 SYDVKM. The CDR3 length is 18 residues. This chain's CDR3 is CASVALAGGEATTYEQYF. Using reference TRBV28 and TRBJ2-7 for the parts outside the CDR3, the full variable domain is DVKVTQSSRYLVKRTGEKVFLECVQDMDHENMFWYRQDPGLGLRLIYFSYDVKMKEKGDIPEGYSVSREKKERFSLILESASTNQTSMYLCASVALAGGEATTYEQYFGPGTRLTVT.

This chain uses TRBV12-3 or TRBV12-4 with TRBJ2-1; the D call from TCRdb, TRBD2, cannot be confirmed without DNA. This CDR3 comprises 13 residues. The CDR3 sequence: CASSPGTSGEQFF.

The V and J genes are TRBV20-1 and TRBJ1-1; TCRdb's D call of TRBD1 is untestable without DNA. Germline V CDR1 and CDR2: DFQATT, SNEGSKA (reference sequence). The length of the CDR3 is 15 residues. CDR3 sequence: CSASQEDRDGTEAFF.

This sequence joins TRBV28 and TRBJ1-1; with no DNA, the TCRdb D assignment of TRBD1 cannot be verified. Germline CDR1 reads MDHEN; CDR2 reads SYDVKM. The CDR3 runs to 13 residues. This CDR3 is CASTPPANTEAFF.

The chain is built from TRBV7-2 and TRBJ2-1; TCRdb's assignment of TRBD1 cannot be checked, as there is no DNA. Looked up from germline, CDR1 is SGHTA and CDR2 is FQGNSA. CDR3 size: 17 residues. The CDR3 reads CASSLKGPRQYYNEQFF.

The chain combines TRBV5-1 with TRBJ2-1; there is no DNA to check the TCRdb D call of TRBD2. CDR1 and CDR2 from the germline V gene are SGHRS and YFSETQ. CDR3 length: 15 amino acids. CDR3 in amino acids: CASTTSGSSYNEQFF. The full variable domain, with the rest looked up from reference TRBV5-1 and TRBJ2-1, is KAGVTQTPRYLIKTRGQQVTLSCSPISGHRSVSWYQQTPGQGLQFLFEYFSETQRNKGNFPGRFSGRQFSNSRSEMNVSTLELGDSALYLCASTTSGSSYNEQFFGPGTRLTVL.

The chain is built from TRBV7-2 and TRBJ2-5; TCRdb's D call, TRBD2, is unchecked because there is no DNA. This CDR3 has 15 amino acids. Germline values: CDR1 SGHTA, CDR2 FQGNSA. CDR3 protein: CASREGLAGGKTQYF.

The rearrangement joins TRBV5-1 to TRBJ2-7; the D call from TCRdb, TRBD2, cannot be confirmed without DNA. The V gene's germline CDR1 is SGHRS and CDR2 YFSETQ. This CDR3 comprises 15 residues. CDR3 region: CASSLEGTSSYEQYF.

The chain recombines TRBV24-1 with TRBJ2-1; TCRdb's D gene call, TRBD1, goes unchecked for lack of DNA. This CDR3 contains 14 residues. The V gene's germline CDR1 is KGHDR and CDR2 SFDVKD. This CDR3 is CATSFPGGTNEQFF.

The CDR3 here is CASSSRTGLDNEQFF. The rearrangement uses TRBV6-5 and TRBJ2-1; TCRdb's D call of TRBD2 is untestable without DNA. This CDR3 is 15 amino acids long. Germline V gene sequence: CDR1 MNHEY, CDR2 SVGAGI.

This sequence joins TRBV12-3 or TRBV12-4 and TRBJ2-3; the TCRdb call, TRBD1, lacks DNA for checking. The CDR3 loop spans 12 amino acids. The CDR3: CASSQEGATQYF.

CDR3 residues: CASSPPGQGPVGEQFF. The chain employs TRBV3-1 and TRBJ2-1; TCRdb's D gene call, TRBD1, goes unchecked for lack of DNA. CDR1 LGHDT and CDR2 YNNKEL come from the germline V gene (reference sequence). The CDR3 has 16 residues.

The V call is TRBV5-6, the J call TRBJ2-1; TCRdb selects TRBD1, and the lack of DNA leaves this call unchecked. Germline V gene sequence: CDR1 SGHDT, CDR2 YYEEEE. This CDR3 comprises 15 residues. CDR3 amino acids: CASVKGTVHGYRQFF.

The V gene is TRBV4-2, the J gene TRBJ1-5; the D call from TCRdb, TRBD1, cannot be confirmed without DNA. CDR3 length equals 15 residues. In germline, CDR1 is LGHNA, CDR2 YNFKEQ. CDR3 protein: CASSQDGAGNQPQHF.

The rearrangement links TRBV11-2 to TRBJ2-2; TCRdb returns TRBD1, unconfirmable since there is no DNA. The CDR3 is made up of 15 amino acids. The germline CDR1 and CDR2 sequences are SGHAT and FQNNGV. CDR3 sequence reads: CASRYRGQNTGELFF.

V and J are TRBV29-1 and TRBJ2-2. The CDR3 contains 12 residues. CDR1 SQVTM and CDR2 ANQGSEA come from the germline V gene. The CDR3 here is CSVKANTGELFF.

The chain links TRBV30 to TRBJ2-1. The CDR3 runs 15 residues. CDR1 and CDR2 (germline): GTSNPN, SVGIG (reference sequence). The CDR3 protein is CAWSDNWSSYNEQFF.

The J gene is TRBJ2-3, the V gene TRBV5-1; the TCRdb call, TRBD2, lacks DNA for checking. The CDR3 has 14 residues. Germline V lookup: CDR1 SGHRS, CDR2 YFSETQ. The CDR3 region is CASSWTQITDTQYF.

J is TRBJ1-6 and V is TRBV6-1. Germline values: CDR1 MNHNS, CDR2 SASEGT. This CDR3 spans 14 amino acids. The CDR3 spells CASSDLTFNSPLHF.

CDR3 loop: CSALNGFNEQFF. This sequence joins TRBV20-1 and TRBJ2-1. The CDR3 contains 12 residues. Germline CDR1 and CDR2: DFQATT and SNEGSKA (reference sequence).

V is TRBV27 and J is TRBJ2-5. This CDR3 contains 13 residues. Germline CDR1 is MNHEY and CDR2 is SMNVEV (reference sequence). The chain's CDR3 is CASSGPKQETQYF.

The CDR3 is CASSQDPLAGVFYEQYF. V and J are TRBV4-3 and TRBJ2-7; TCRdb's D gene call, TRBD2, goes unchecked for lack of DNA. There are 17 residues in the CDR3. The germline CDR1 and CDR2 sequences are LGHNA and YSLEER.

This CDR3 reads CALPGPSGGELFF. The chain combines TRBV7-9 with TRBJ2-2; TCRdb gives TRBD1 as the D gene, but with no DNA this cannot be confirmed. CDR3 length equals 13 residues. The V gene's germline CDR1 is SEHNR and CDR2 FQNEAQ (reference sequence).